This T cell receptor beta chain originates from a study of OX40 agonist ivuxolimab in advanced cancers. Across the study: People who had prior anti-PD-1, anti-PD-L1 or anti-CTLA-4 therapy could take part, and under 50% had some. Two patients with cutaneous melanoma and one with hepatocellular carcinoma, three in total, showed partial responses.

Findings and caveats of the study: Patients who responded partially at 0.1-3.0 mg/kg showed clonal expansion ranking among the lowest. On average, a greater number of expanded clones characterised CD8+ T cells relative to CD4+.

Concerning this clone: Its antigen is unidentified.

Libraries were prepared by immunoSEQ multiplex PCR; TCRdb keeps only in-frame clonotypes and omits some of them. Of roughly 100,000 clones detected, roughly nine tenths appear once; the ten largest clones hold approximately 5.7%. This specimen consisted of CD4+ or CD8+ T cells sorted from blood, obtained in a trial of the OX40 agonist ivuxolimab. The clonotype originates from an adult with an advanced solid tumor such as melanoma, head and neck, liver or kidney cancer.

CDR3 in amino acids: CASRPRAGTLGYNEQFF. In DNA form, the CDR3 reads TGTGCCAGCAGGCCCAGAGCCGGGACACTAGGCTACAATGAGCAGTTCTTC. The chain employs TRBV2 and TRBJ2-1, with D possibly matching TRBD1 (6 bases). The CDR3 consists of 17 residues. The V gene's germline CDR1 is SNHLY and CDR2 FYNNEI. Trimming pared 6 bases from V and 3 bases from J, leaving 21 bases between.